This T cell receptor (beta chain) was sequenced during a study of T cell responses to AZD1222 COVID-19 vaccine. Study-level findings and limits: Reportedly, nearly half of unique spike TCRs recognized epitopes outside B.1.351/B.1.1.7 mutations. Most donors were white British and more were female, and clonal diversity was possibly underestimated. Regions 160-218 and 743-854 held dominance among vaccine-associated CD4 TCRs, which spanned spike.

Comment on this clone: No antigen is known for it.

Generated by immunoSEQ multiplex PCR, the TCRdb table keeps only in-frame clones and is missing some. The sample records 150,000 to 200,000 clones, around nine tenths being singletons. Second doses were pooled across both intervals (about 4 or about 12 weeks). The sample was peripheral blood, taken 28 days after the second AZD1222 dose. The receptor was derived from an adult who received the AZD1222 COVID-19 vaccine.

The CDR3 sequence is CASTKYPLGANVLTF. CDR3 nucleotides: TGTGCCAGCACTAAGTATCCTCTGGGGGCCAACGTCCTGACTTTC. The genes are TRBV28 and TRBJ2-6; no reliable D call. The CDR3 covers 15 residues. Looked up from germline, CDR1 is MDHEN and CDR2 is SYDVKM. Trimming removed 7 bases at V and 4 bases at J, with 14 bases between. Filled out from reference TRBV28 and TRBJ2-6, the complete variable domain reads DVKVTQSSRYLVKRTGEKVFLECVQDMDHENMFWYRQDPGLGLRLIYFSYDVKMKEKGDIPEGYSVSREKKERFSLILESASTNQTSMYLCASTKYPLGANVLTFGAGSRLTVL.